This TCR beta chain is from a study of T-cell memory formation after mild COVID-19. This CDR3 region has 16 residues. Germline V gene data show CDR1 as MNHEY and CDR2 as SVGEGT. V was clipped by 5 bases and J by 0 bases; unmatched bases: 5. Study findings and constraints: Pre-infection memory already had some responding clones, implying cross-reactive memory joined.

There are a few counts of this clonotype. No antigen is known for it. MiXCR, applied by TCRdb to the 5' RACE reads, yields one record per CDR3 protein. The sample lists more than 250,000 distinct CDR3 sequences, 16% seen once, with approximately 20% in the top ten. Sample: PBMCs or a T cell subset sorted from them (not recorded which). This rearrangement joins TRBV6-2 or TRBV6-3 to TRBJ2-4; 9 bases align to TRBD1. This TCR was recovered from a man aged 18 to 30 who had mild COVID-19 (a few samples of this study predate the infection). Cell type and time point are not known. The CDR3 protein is CASSEQGAVAKNIQYF. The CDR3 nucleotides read TGTGCCAGCAGTGAACAGGGGGCGGTAGCCAAAAACATTCAGTACTTC.